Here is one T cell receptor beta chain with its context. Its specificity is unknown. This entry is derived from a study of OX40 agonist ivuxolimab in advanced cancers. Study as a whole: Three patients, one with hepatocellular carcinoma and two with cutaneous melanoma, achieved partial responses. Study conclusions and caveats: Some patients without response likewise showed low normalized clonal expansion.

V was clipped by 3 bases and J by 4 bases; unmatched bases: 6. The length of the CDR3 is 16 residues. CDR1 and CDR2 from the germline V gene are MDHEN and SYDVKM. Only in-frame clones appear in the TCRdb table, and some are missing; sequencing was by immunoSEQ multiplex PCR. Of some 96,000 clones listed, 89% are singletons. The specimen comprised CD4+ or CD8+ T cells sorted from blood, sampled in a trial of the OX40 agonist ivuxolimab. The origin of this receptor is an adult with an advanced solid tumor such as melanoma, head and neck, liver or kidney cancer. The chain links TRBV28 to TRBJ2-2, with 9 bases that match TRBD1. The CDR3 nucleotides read TGTGCCAGCAGTTTGCCGGGACAGGGTGGCACCGGGGAGCTGTTTTTT. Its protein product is CASSLPGQGGTGELFF.